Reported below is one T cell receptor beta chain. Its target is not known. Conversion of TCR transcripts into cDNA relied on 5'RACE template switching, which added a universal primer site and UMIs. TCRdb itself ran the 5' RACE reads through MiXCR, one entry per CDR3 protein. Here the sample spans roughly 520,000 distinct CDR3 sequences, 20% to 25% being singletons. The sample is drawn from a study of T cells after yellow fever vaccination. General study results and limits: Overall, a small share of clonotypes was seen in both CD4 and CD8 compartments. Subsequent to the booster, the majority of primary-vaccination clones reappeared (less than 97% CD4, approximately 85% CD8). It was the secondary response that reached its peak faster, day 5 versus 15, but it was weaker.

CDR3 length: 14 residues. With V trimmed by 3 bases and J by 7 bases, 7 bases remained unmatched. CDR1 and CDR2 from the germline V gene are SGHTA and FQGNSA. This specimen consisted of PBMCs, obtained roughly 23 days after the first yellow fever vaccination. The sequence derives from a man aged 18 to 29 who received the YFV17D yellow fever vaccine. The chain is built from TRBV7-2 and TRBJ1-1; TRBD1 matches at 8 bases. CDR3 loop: CASSFARGTGEAFF. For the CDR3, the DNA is TGTGCCAGCAGCTTTGCTCGGGGGACAGGTGAAGCTTTCTTT.